The clone carrying this T cell receptor beta chain was counted many times. Its cognate antigen is unknown. The data were taken from a study of metastatic and nonmetastatic thyroid tumors. The wider study: The study looked at repertoires side by side in blood and in tumor or nodule tissue from malignant and benign thyroid patients. Findings and caveats of the study: Significantly greater TCR beta diversity was reportedly found in malignant thyroid tumors than in benign nodules (in blood and tumor).

TCRdb re-processed the PCR reads through MiXCR. The data hold over 45,000 clones, with roughly a fifth observed a single time. J lost 2 bases, V lost 7 bases, and 6 bases had no gene match. This CDR3 region has 15 residues. Each patient came to thyroid surgery without any prior treatment (of any kind). Sequencing input: blood. The J gene is TRBJ1-3, the V gene TRBV12-3 or TRBV12-4, with TRBD1 matching 9 bases. The receptor was isolated from a male donor with papillary thyroid cancer or a benign thyroid nodule (not recorded which). Some clones in this sample may be carry-over from other donors' samples. The CDR3, as DNA: TGTGCCAGCACTTGGACAGGGGACGCTGGAAACACCATATATTTT. Its protein product is CASTWTGDAGNTIYF.